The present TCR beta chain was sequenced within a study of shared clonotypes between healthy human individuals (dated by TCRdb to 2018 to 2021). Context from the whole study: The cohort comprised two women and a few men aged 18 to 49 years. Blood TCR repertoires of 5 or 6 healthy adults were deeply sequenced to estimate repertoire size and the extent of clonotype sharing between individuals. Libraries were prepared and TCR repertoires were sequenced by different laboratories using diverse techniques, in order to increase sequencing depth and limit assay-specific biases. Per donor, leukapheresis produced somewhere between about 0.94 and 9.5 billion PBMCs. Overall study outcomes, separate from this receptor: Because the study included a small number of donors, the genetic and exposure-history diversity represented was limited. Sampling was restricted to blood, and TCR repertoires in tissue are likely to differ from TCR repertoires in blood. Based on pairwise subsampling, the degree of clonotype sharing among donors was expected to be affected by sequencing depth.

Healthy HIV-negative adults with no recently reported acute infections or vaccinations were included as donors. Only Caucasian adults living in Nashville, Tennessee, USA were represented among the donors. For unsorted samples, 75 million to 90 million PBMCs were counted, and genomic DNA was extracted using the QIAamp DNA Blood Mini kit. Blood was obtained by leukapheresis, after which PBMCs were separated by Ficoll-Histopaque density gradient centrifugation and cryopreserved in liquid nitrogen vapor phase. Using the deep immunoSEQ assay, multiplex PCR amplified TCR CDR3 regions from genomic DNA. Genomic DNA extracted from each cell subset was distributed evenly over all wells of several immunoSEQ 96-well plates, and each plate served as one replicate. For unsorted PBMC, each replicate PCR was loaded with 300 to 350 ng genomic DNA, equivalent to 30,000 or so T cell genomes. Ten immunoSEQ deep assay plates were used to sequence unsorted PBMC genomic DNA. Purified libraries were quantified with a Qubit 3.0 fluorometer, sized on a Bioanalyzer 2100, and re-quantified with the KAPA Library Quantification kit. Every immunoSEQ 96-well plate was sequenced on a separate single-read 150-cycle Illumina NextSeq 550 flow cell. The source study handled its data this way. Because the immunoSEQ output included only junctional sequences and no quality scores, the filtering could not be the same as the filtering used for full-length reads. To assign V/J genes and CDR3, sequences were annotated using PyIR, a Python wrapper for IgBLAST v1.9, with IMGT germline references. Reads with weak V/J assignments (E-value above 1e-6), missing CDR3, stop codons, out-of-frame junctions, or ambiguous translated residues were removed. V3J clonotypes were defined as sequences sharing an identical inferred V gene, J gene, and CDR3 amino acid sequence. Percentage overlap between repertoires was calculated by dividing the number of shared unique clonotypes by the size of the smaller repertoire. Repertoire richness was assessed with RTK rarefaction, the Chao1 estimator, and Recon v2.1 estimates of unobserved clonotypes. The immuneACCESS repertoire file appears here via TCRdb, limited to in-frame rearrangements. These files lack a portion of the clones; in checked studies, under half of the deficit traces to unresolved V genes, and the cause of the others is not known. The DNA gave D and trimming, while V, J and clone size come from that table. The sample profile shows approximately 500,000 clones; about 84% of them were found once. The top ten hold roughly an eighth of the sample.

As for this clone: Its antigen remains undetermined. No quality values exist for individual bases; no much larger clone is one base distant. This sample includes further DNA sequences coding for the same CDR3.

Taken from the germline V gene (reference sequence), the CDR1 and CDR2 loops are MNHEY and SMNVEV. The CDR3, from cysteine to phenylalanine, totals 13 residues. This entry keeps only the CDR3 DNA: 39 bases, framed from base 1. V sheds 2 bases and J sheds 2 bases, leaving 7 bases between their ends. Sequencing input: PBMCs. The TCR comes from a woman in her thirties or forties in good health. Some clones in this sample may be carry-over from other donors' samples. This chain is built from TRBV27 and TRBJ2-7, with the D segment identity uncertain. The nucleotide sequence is TGTGCCAGCAGTTTAGGCCCAACCTACGAGCAGTACTTC. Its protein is CASSLGPTYEQYF.